Each of the 11 T cell receptor beta chains below was sequenced from the same sample in a study of T cell repertoires in cytomegalovirus infection (dated by TCRdb to between 2017 and 2020). Reads for this sample came from an Illumina HiSeq 1500. Through fastp at Q25 and MiXCR, TCRdb rebuilt clones from the public reads, retaining in-frame beta chains. Each entry merges the rows of one CDR3 protein and shows their most common DNA and genes. Present in this sample are 250,000 to 300,000 distinct CDR3 sequences, 17% of which were seen just once. In total, the top ten clones hold about 45% of the sample. The sample was CD8+ T cells from PBMCs. The receptors derive from a human donor in good health (CMV status not recorded). Some clones in this sample may be carry-over from other donors' samples.

This clonotype occurred many times. The V gene is TRBV7-2, the J gene TRBJ2-5; TRBD2 matches at 11 bases. Germline CDR1 SGHTA, CDR2 FQGNSA. CDR3 length: 16 amino acids. The V gene end was trimmed by 2 bases and the J gene end by 2 bases; junction bases not matched to a gene: 4. The CDR3, as DNA: TGTGCCAGCAGCTTAACTCTAGCGGGGGGTCAAGAGACCCAGTACTTC. Translating gives CASSLTLAGGQETQYF.

In its sample, this clonotype was seen many times. The rearrangement joins TRBV7-8 to TRBJ1-1; D is perhaps TRBD1 (5 bases). Germline CDR1 reads SGHVS; CDR2 reads FQNEAQ. The V and J ends lost 5 bases and 3 bases respectively, with 16 bases between them. The CDR3 has 15 residues. The CDR3 protein is CASSPGTEAYTEAFF. DNA for the CDR3: TGTGCCAGCAGCCCAGGGACGGAGGCATACACTGAAGCTTTCTTT.

In its sample, this clonotype was seen many times. V usage is TRBV7-9 and J usage is TRBJ2-7; D is ambiguous. The germline V gene encodes CDR1 SEHNR and CDR2 FQNEAQ (reference sequence). V lost 7 bases, J lost 6 bases, and 13 bases lay in between. The CDR3 totals 12 residues. In DNA, the CDR3 is TGTGCCAGCACCGAAAGGTATTCCGAGCAGTACTTC. Encoded protein: CASTERYSEQYF.

The chain employs TRBV6-2 or TRBV6-3 and TRBJ1-5; D is unclear. CDR3 length equals 13 residues. V shed 4 bases and J shed 5 bases, with 9 bases lying between them. Looked up from germline, CDR1 is MNHEY and CDR2 is SVGEGT. The CDR3 DNA sequence: TGTGCCAGCAGTTCCTTCGAGCATCAGCCCCAGCATTTT. It translates to CASSSFEHQPQHF.

This sequence joins TRBV6-2 or TRBV6-3 and TRBJ2-3; no clear D gene. V was clipped by 3 bases and J by 2 bases, with 6 bases between them. The CDR3 sequence is 13 residues long. Germline-derived CDR1 and CDR2 are MNHEY and SVGEGT. The CDR3 protein is CASSYLHTDTQYF. The DNA of the CDR3 is TGTGCCAGCAGTTATCTCCACACAGATACGCAGTATTTT.

Here the CDR3 reads CASRGLAGHEQYF. The DNA for the CDR3 is TGTGCCAGCAGAGGACTAGCGGGGCACGAGCAGTACTTC. The chain couples TRBV19 to TRBJ2-7; 12 bases map to TRBD2. The CDR3 is 13 amino acids. The germline V gene has CDR1 LNHDA and CDR2 SQIVND (reference sequence). Losses at the gene ends were 9 bases for V and 5 bases for J; bases not matched to a gene: 5.

This clonotype was observed many times. The chain is built from TRBV6-6 and TRBJ2-7, with TRBD2 matching 14 bases. Germline V gene sequence: CDR1 MNHNY, CDR2 SVGAGI (reference sequence). This CDR3 comprises 17 residues. The ends lost 4 bases at V and 4 bases at J; junction bases unmatched: 9. The DNA of the CDR3 is TGTGCCAGCAGTTCAGTCCGGGGACTAGCGGGGGTATACGAGCAGTACTTC. Protein: CASSSVRGLAGVYEQYF.

This clonotype was recorded a few times. The chain combines TRBV6-2 or TRBV6-3 with TRBJ1-5; no firm D call. Germline assignment: CDR1 MNHEY and CDR2 SVGEGT. Trimming left V 8 bases short and J 0 bases short, with 14 bases between. The CDR3 extends over 15 amino acids. In DNA form, the CDR3 reads TGTGCCAGCGGCGGTCGAGGTTATAGCAATCAGCCCCAGCATTTT. Its protein is CASGGRGYSNQPQHF.

The sample holds a few counts of this clonotype. The chain joins TRBV14 to TRBJ2-3; TRBD1 agrees at 7 bases. The CDR3 runs to 13 residues. From germline, CDR1 is SGHDN and CDR2 FVKESK. V gave up 5 bases and J gave up 6 bases; unmatched junction bases: 5. As DNA, the CDR3 is TGTGCCAGCAGCGAGGCAGGGGGTGATACGCAGTATTTT. Protein sequence: CASSEAGGDTQYF.

This clonotype has ten or more counts. This chain connects TRBV12-3 or TRBV12-4 to TRBJ1-1; 8 bases line up with TRBD1. The junction had 4 bases not matched to a gene; V was cut back by 6 bases and J by 1 base. The CDR3 loop spans 14 amino acids. The CDR3 DNA reads as TGTGCCAGCAGGGATGGACAGGGGAACACTGAAGCTTTCTTT. Its protein product is CASRDGQGNTEAFF.

The chain joins TRBV5-5 to TRBJ2-3; D not resolved. The V end lost 3 bases, the J end lost 1 base, and 9 bases lay between the germline ends. CDR1 and CDR2 (germline): SGHKS, YYEKEE (reference sequence). CDR3 length equals 14 residues. The CDR3 reads CASSWGTGTDTQYF. As DNA, the CDR3 is TGTGCCAGCAGCTGGGGAACGGGCACAGATACGCAGTATTTT.